Below, 21 T cell receptor beta chains from the same sample are listed, as sequenced in a study of blood T cell repertoires in COVID-19. Repertoires were generated with immunoSEQ multiplex PCR, while TCRdb's copy carries only in-frame clones and drops some. The sample contains 50,000 to 65,000 clones, around 92% of which appear only once. The sequenced sample consisted of peripheral blood. Every receptor here comes from a man over 45 with active COVID-19.

CDR3 amino acids: CASSLEGLLTDTQYF. The CDR3 coding sequence is TGTGCCAGCAGCTTAGAGGGACTCCTCACAGATACGCAGTATTTT. This chain joins TRBV7-6 and TRBJ2-3, with D tentatively TRBD2 (6 bases). The CDR3 runs to 15 residues. Germline V gene lookup returns CDR1 SGHVS and CDR2 FNYEAQ. V gave up 1 base and J gave up 2 bases, with 10 bases separating them.

The rearrangement links TRBV4-1 to TRBJ2-6; tentative D call: TRBD1 (6 bases). The CDR3 extends over 16 amino acids. Germline assignment: CDR1 MGHRA and CDR2 YSYEKL. Trimming took off 3 bases at V and 0 bases at J, with 9 bases between the two ends. The CDR3 sequence is CASSQDSASGANVLTF. CDR3 DNA: TGCGCCAGCAGCCAGGACAGTGCCTCTGGGGCCAACGTCCTGACTTTC.

The chain recombines TRBV3-1 (or the pseudogene TRBV3-2) with TRBJ2-3; D unresolved. CDR1 is LGHDT and CDR2 is YNNKEL in the germline V gene (reference sequence). With 0 bases removed from V and 9 bases from J, the gap between germline ends came to 13 bases. CDR3 length: 14 residues. The CDR3 reads CASSQDMRLVTQYF. CDR3 DNA sequence: TGTGCCAGCAGCCAAGATATGCGGCTAGTGACGCAGTATTTT.

The sample holds one count of this clone. The rearrangement links TRBV27 to TRBJ1-5, with D unresolved. The CDR3 is 15 amino acids. Germline assignment: CDR1 MNHEY and CDR2 SMNVEV (reference sequence). Trimming stripped 11 bases from V and 1 base from J, with 18 bases between. The CDR3 nucleotides are TGTGCCTCCCAGGAGGGTGTAATGAGCAATCAGCCCCAGCATTTT. It encodes CASQEGVMSNQPQHF.

V is TRBV7-8 and J is TRBJ1-4; 8 bases are a match to TRBD1. The CDR3 sequence is 15 residues long. V trimming: 6 bases; J trimming: 8 bases; junction bases outside the gene matches: 11. Germline CDR1 SGHVS, CDR2 FQNEAQ. CDR3 in DNA: TGTGCCAGCAGTCAACCAGGGGGCTTAGGGGAAAAACTGTTTTTT. Residues: CASSQPGGLGEKLFF.

This rearrangement joins TRBV11-1 to TRBJ2-5; 10 nucleotides agree with TRBD2. The V gene's germline CDR1 is SGHAT and CDR2 FQDESV (reference sequence). The J segment lost 4 bases and the V segment lost 4 bases, leaving 3 bases of the junction unmatched. The CDR3 totals 14 residues. The chain's CDR3 is CASSSGLALETQYF. DNA for the CDR3: TGTGCCAGCAGCTCGGGACTAGCGCTAGAGACCCAGTACTTC.

The chain links TRBV9 to TRBJ2-3, with D uncertain. Trimming shortened V by 2 bases and J by 3 bases, and 13 bases separated the two germline ends. Germline CDR1 SGDLS, CDR2 YYNGEE. CDR3 length: 15 amino acids. CDR3 bases: TGTGCCAGCAGCGTGCGCGGTAGTAAAACAGATACGCAGTATTTT. This translates into CASSVRGSKTDTQYF.

The V and J genes are TRBV18 and TRBJ2-1; 9 nucleotides agree with TRBD2. Looked up from germline, CDR1 is KGHSH and CDR2 is LQKENI. The CDR3 covers 15 residues. Unmatched junction bases numbered 7, after V lost 3 bases and J lost 7 bases. CDR3 nucleotide sequence: TGTGCCAGCTCACCTGGAGCGGGGGGAAGAAATGAGCAGTTCTTC. This translates into CASSPGAGGRNEQFF.

The chain carries TRBV3-1 (or the pseudogene TRBV3-2) and TRBJ2-7; a possible D gene is TRBD2 (6 bases). V lost 3 bases, J lost 4 bases, and 19 bases lay in between. CDR1 is LGHDT and CDR2 is YNNKEL in the germline V gene (reference sequence). CDR3 size: 16 residues. The CDR3 spells CASSHGLATRRYEQYF. The CDR3 DNA sequence: TGTGCCAGCAGCCATGGGCTAGCGACCAGGCGGTACGAGCAGTACTTC.

The rearrangement links TRBV29-1 to TRBJ2-5; tentatively, D is TRBD1 (5 bases). Per the germline V gene, CDR1 is SQVTM and CDR2 is ANQGSEA. The V and J ends lost 2 bases and 5 bases respectively, with 15 bases between them. This CDR3 spans 14 amino acids. The CDR3 DNA follows: TGCAGCGTTGAATTCCGGACAAGGTGGGAGACCCAGTACTTC. The encoded protein is CSVEFRTRWETQYF.

The rearrangement joins TRBV7-2 to TRBJ2-3; TRBD2 agrees at 7 bases. The CDR3 has 15 amino acids. CDR1 SGHTA and CDR2 FQGNSA come from the germline V gene. J gave up 0 bases and V 2 bases, and 2 bases lay outside the gene matches. The CDR3 region is CASSLPGGSTDTQYF. The CDR3 DNA is TGTGCCAGCAGCTTACCGGGGGGAAGCACAGATACGCAGTATTTT.

The chain recombines TRBV28 with TRBJ2-1; D is undetermined. Germline loops: CDR1 MDHEN, CDR2 SYDVKM. This CDR3 region has 10 residues. V gave up 10 bases and J gave up 3 bases, with 4 bases separating them. For the CDR3, the DNA is TGTGCCACCCACTACAATGAGCAGTTCTTC. This gives the protein CATHYNEQFF.

V and J are TRBV7-9 and TRBJ1-2; D possibly corresponds to TRBD1 (5 bases). There are 13 residues in the CDR3. Trimming took off 5 bases at V and 6 bases at J, with 13 bases between the two ends. The germline gives CDR1 SEHNR, CDR2 FQNEAQ (reference sequence). CDR3 in amino acids: CASSILSRDGYTF. Written as DNA, the CDR3 is TGTGCCAGCAGCATACTATCCAGGGATGGCTACACCTTC.

The J gene is TRBJ1-2, the V gene TRBV4-1; no clear D gene. Trimming stripped 1 base from V and 4 bases from J, with 7 bases between. The germline CDR1 and CDR2 sequences are MGHRA and YSYEKL. The CDR3 contains 13 residues. CDR3 nucleotides: TGCGCCAGCAGCCAAGTAGGGAGCTATGGCTACACCTTC. Protein product: CASSQVGSYGYTF.

J is TRBJ1-2 and V is TRBV5-5; TRBD1 matches 7 bases. Germline V gives CDR1 SGHKS, CDR2 YYEKEE (reference sequence). CDR3 length equals 15 residues. Trimming at V came to 0 bases and at J to 5 bases, leaving 7 bases not matched to a gene. The DNA of the CDR3 is TGTGCCAGCAGCTTGGAGGGACAGTACGGGTATGGCTACACCTTC. Its protein is CASSLEGQYGYGYTF.

V usage is TRBV14 and J usage is TRBJ1-1, with D possibly being TRBD1 (6 bases). CDR1 is SGHDN and CDR2 is FVKESK in the germline V gene. V was trimmed by 2 bases and J by 4 bases, leaving 8 bases between them. The CDR3 totals 13 residues. The CDR3 DNA reads TGTGCCAGCAGCCAACGAGGGGGCACTGAAGCTTTCTTT. Amino acids: CASSQRGGTEAFF.

The chain has TRBV16 and TRBJ1-2; D gene uncertain. Germline V gene data show CDR1 as KGHSY and CDR2 as FQNENV. The germline V and J ends were trimmed by 0 bases and 2 bases, with 10 bases remaining between them. The CDR3 is 15 amino acids. The CDR3 bases are TGTGCCAGCAGCCAATCATACGGGGTAAACTATGGCTACACCTTC. Amino acid sequence: CASSQSYGVNYGYTF.

V and J are TRBV12-5 and TRBJ2-2; 8 bases are shared with TRBD2. This CDR3 contains 14 residues. J lost 5 bases, V lost 6 bases, and 5 bases had no gene match. The germline V gene has CDR1 LGHNT and CDR2 FRNRAP. The CDR3 spells CASGPTGGTGELFF. Written as DNA, the CDR3 is TGTGCTAGTGGACCGACGGGGGGGACCGGGGAGCTGTTTTTT.

The chain has TRBV6-6 and TRBJ2-2; TRBD2 matches at 8 bases. After removal of 5 bases from V and 5 bases from J, the junction contained 4 bases not matched to a gene. There are 14 residues in the CDR3. Germline V lookup: CDR1 MNHNY, CDR2 SVGAGI (reference sequence). CDR3 protein: CASSSGGRTGELFF. The CDR3 nucleotides are TGTGCCAGCAGTAGCGGGGGACGGACCGGGGAGCTGTTTTTT.

The genes are TRBV12-3 or TRBV12-4 and TRBJ1-2, with TRBD1 as a possible D gene (5 bases). V lost 4 bases and J 6 bases, leaving 12 bases between the germline ends. The CDR3 has 13 residues. CDR3 bases: TGTGCCAGCAGTTCCGACAGAAGGAATGGCTACACCTTC. Translation: CASSSDRRNGYTF.

DNA for the CDR3: TGCGCCAGCAGCCGAGGACAGGGGGCTTCGACCACTGAAGCTTTCTTT. Protein product: CASSRGQGASTTEAFF. This sequence joins TRBV5-1 and TRBJ1-1; 11 positions agree with TRBD1. Germline loops: CDR1 SGHRS, CDR2 YFSETQ. The CDR3 spans 16 residues. J lost 4 bases, V lost 4 bases, and 9 bases had no gene match.